One sample yielded the 23 T cell receptor beta chains listed below, sequenced in a study of blood T cells in healthy people across ages. Primed by a sample-barcoded 5' primer and a J-beta primer mix, a second PCR proceeded for about 6 to 12 cycles. In TCRdb, the 5' RACE reads were re-called with MiXCR into one record per CDR3 protein. This table has about 1 million distinct CDR3 sequences, roughly 24% appearing once. The data also belong to a second study, concerning T cells of mothers and their children.

Sequencing input: blood. These receptors were taken from a girl aged 2 to 9 in good health.

The V gene is TRBV7-2, the J gene TRBJ2-3; tentatively, D is TRBD2 (5 bases). Trimming stripped 3 bases from V and 8 bases from J, with 12 bases between. CDR3 length: 13 residues. Germline V gene data show CDR1 as SGHTA and CDR2 as FQGNSA. The DNA for the CDR3 is TGTGCCAGCAGCTTCGGGGAAGTTGCTACGCAGTATTTT. As protein: CASSFGEVATQYF. Full variable domain (rest looked up from reference TRBV7-2 and TRBJ2-3): GAGVSQSPSNKVTEKGKDVELRCDPISGHTALYWYRQSLGQGLEFLIYFQGNSAPDKSGLPSDRFSAERTGGSVSTLTIQRTQQEDSAVYLCASSFGEVATQYFGPGTRLTVL.

Notes on this clonotype: One end of the junction varies from germline; a read error may be responsible. The CDR3 sequence is CASMSAGSRETRYF. The DNA for the CDR3 is TGTGCCAGCATGTCGGCAGGATCGCGAGAGACCCGGTACTTC. V is TRBV6-2 or TRBV6-3 and J is TRBJ2-5; D is unclear. This CDR3 spans 14 amino acids. In germline, CDR1 is MNHEY, CDR2 SVGEGT.

This chain joins TRBV6-6 and TRBJ1-4; unclear D gene. Germline V gives CDR1 MNHNY, CDR2 SVGAGI (reference sequence). This CDR3 spans 15 amino acids. V lost 6 bases and J lost 6, with 17 bases in between. The CDR3 DNA is TGTGCCAGCAGCTCCGGTGCGGCCCCTGATGAAAAACTGTTTTTT. It yields the protein CASSSGAAPDEKLFF.

This clonotype occurred a few times. The gene calls are TRBV20-1 and TRBJ1-1; no clear D. Germline CDR1 reads DFQATT; CDR2 reads SNEGSKA (reference sequence). The CDR3 has 14 residues. Deletions cut 0 bases from V and 3 bases from J, with 11 bases between. CDR3 nucleotide sequence: TGCAGTGCTAGAGATGAAAGGTTTTACACTGAAGCTTTCTTT. Protein product: CSARDERFYTEAFF.

The V call is TRBV7-9, the J call TRBJ2-7, with TRBD2 matching over 7 bases. V was pared by 5 bases and J by 5 bases, with 21 bases of the junction left unmatched. This CDR3 has 18 amino acids. Germline CDR1 SEHNR, CDR2 FQNEAQ (reference sequence). This CDR3 reads CASSHPDKHPGGGNEQYF. The DNA of the CDR3 is TGTGCCAGCAGCCATCCCGACAAGCACCCGGGCGGGGGAAACGAGCAGTACTTC.

This clonotype turned up a few times. The chain employs TRBV5-1 and TRBJ2-7, with 11 bases fitting TRBD1. There are 14 residues in the CDR3. Germline loops: CDR1 SGHRS, CDR2 YFSETQ. Unmatched junction bases numbered 8, after V lost 7 bases and J lost 5 bases. The CDR3 here is CASGSPGQGDEQYF. The CDR3 DNA sequence: TGCGCCAGCGGATCTCCGGGACAGGGGGACGAGCAGTACTTC.

The rearrangement joins TRBV10-3 to TRBJ1-1; D gene ambiguous. CDR1 is ENHRY and CDR2 is SYGVKD in the germline V gene. V gave up 7 bases and J gave up 0 bases, with 18 bases separating them. The CDR3 consists of 16 residues. CDR3 residues: CAINKPQVHMNTEAFF. CDR3 nucleotides: TGTGCCATCAATAAACCACAAGTACACATGAACACTGAAGCTTTCTTT.

The V and J genes are TRBV28 and TRBJ1-2; 7 bases fit TRBD1. Per germline, CDR1 MDHEN and CDR2 SYDVKM. The CDR3 has 14 amino acids. V was pared by 10 bases and J by 9 bases, with 17 bases of the junction left unmatched. The CDR3 reads CAILPFRQGVSYTF. The CDR3 DNA follows: TGTGCCATCCTCCCCTTCCGACAGGGAGTCAGCTACACCTTC.

This clonotype was found a few times. The CDR3: CASSFVTGTAGDEQFF. As DNA, the CDR3 is TGTGCCAGCAGTTTCGTGACGGGAACGGCCGGAGATGAGCAGTTCTTC. This chain links TRBV27 with TRBJ2-1, with D possibly matching TRBD2 (5 bases). The V gene's germline CDR1 is MNHEY and CDR2 SMNVEV (reference sequence). The CDR3 extends over 16 amino acids. The V and J ends lost 3 bases and 8 bases respectively, with 20 bases between them.

This sequence joins TRBV4-1 and TRBJ2-5; 10 bases match TRBD1. The DNA matches TRBJ2-7 better at its end, which makes the J call doubtful. The CDR3 covers 17 residues. Germline V gene sequence: CDR1 MGHRA, CDR2 YSYEKL. The DNA of the CDR3 is TGCGCCAGCAGCCATCTCATTGGACAGGGGGAGTCCTACGAGCAGTACTTC. As protein: CASSHLIGQGESYEQYF.

V is TRBV10-3 and J is TRBJ2-7; TRBD1 matches at 10 bases. V dropped 10 bases and J dropped 0; count of bases not matched to a gene: 3. Germline V lookup: CDR1 ENHRY, CDR2 SYGVKD. The CDR3 length is 13 residues. CDR3 nucleotides: TGTGCCAGTGGGACAGGGGACTCCTACGAGCAGTACTTC. As protein: CASGTGDSYEQYF.

The chain links TRBV28 to TRBJ2-7; D is undetermined. The germline V gene has CDR1 MDHEN and CDR2 SYDVKM. Trimming stripped 11 bases from V and 2 bases from J, with 16 bases between. This CDR3 region has 13 residues. CDR3 bases: TGTGCCGGTTCCCCGGGCCCACCCTACGAGCAGTACTTC. This gives the protein CAGSPGPPYEQYF.

The rearrangement joins TRBV12-3 or TRBV12-4 to TRBJ2-7, with 7 bases fitting TRBD2. Unmatched junction bases numbered 12, after V lost 6 bases and J lost 1 base. The CDR3 contains 16 residues. CDR3 loop: CASSPNRGLDSYEQYF. CDR3 coding DNA: TGTGCCAGCAGCCCGAACCGAGGACTAGATTCCTACGAGCAGTACTTC.

The chain links TRBV10-3 to TRBJ2-5; no firm D call. The germline V gene has CDR1 ENHRY and CDR2 SYGVKD. V lost 2 bases, J lost 3 bases, and 7 bases lay in between. This CDR3 has 13 amino acids. The CDR3 coding sequence is TGTGCCATCAGTGAGAGGGTGGAAGAGACCCAGTACTTC. Protein: CAISERVEETQYF.

This chain's CDR3 is CASSLDTAPYEQYF. In DNA form, the CDR3 reads TGCGCCAGCAGCTTGGACACAGCCCCATACGAGCAGTACTTC. The rearrangement links TRBV5-1 to TRBJ2-7; the D is unclear. Germline V gives CDR1 SGHRS, CDR2 YFSETQ. V was trimmed by 0 bases and J by 4 bases, leaving 11 bases between them. The CDR3 has 14 amino acids.

The chain employs TRBV5-1 and TRBJ2-7, with 7 bases that match TRBD2. Losses at the gene ends were 1 base for V and 4 bases for J; bases not matched to a gene: 8. Per germline, CDR1 SGHRS and CDR2 YFSETQ. The length of the CDR3 is 15 residues. CDR3 in DNA: TGCGCCAGCAGCTTGTATCGGGAGGCGGTATACGAGCAGTACTTC. This gives the protein CASSLYREAVYEQYF.

V and J are TRBV20-1 and TRBJ2-5; a weak D match, TRBD2 (7 bases). Trimming removed 3 bases from V and 5 bases from J, with 16 bases in between. The CDR3 extends over 14 amino acids. The V gene's germline CDR1 is DFQATT and CDR2 SNEGSKA (reference sequence). CDR3 coding DNA: TGCAGTGCTAGGATTGGAAGGGGGGGGGAGACCCAGTACTTC. Translating gives CSARIGRGGETQYF.

The chain joins TRBV20-1 to TRBJ2-5; D gene uncertain. TRBJ2-7 matches the DNA end more closely, so the J call is doubtful. CDR1 is DFQATT and CDR2 is SNEGSKA in the germline V gene (reference sequence). The CDR3 loop spans 13 amino acids. The CDR3 DNA sequence: TGCAGTGCTAGTAACGGGTTTTCCTACGAGCAGTACTTC. Translation: CSASNGFSYEQYF.

This chain joins TRBV5-6 and TRBJ2-1; D is ambiguous. Germline CDR1 reads SGHDT; CDR2 reads YYEEEE. Trimming took 4 bases from V and 3 from J, leaving 17 bases between them. The CDR3 covers 16 residues. This CDR3 is CASSPTAATDYNEQFF. The DNA for the CDR3 is TGTGCCAGCAGCCCAACGGCGGCTACAGACTACAATGAGCAGTTCTTC.

This clonotype was counted between two and nine times. The V gene is TRBV20-1, the J gene TRBJ2-7, with D uncertain. This CDR3 is built from 12 residues. The germline V and J ends were trimmed by 1 base and 5 bases, with 9 bases remaining between them. The germline V gene has CDR1 DFQATT and CDR2 SNEGSKA (reference sequence). The CDR3 region has the DNA TGCAGTGCTAGAGGTCTTAAAAACGAGCAGTACTTC. This gives the protein CSARGLKNEQYF.

This clonotype was recorded at least ten times. J is TRBJ2-5 and V is TRBV11-2, with 9 bases aligning to TRBD2. The CDR3 contains 20 residues. Germline loops: CDR1 SGHAT, CDR2 FQNNGV. Unmatched junction bases numbered 23, after V lost 4 bases and J lost 5 bases. This CDR3 reads CASSSTPSTQAGGIGETQYF. In DNA, the CDR3 is TGTGCCAGCAGCTCCACTCCGTCTACTCAAGCGGGGGGCATTGGGGAGACCCAGTACTTC.

The V gene is TRBV12-3 or TRBV12-4, the J gene TRBJ2-7; a weak D match, TRBD2 (5 bases). Trimming removed 2 bases from V and 2 bases from J, with 13 bases in between. There are 15 residues in the CDR3. The CDR3 loop reads CASSLFPDSAYEQYF. In DNA, the CDR3 is TGTGCCAGCAGTTTATTCCCGGACTCTGCCTACGAGCAGTACTTC.

V and J are TRBV7-9 and TRBJ2-7, with 8 bases that match TRBD1. Germline V CDR1 and CDR2: SEHNR, FQNEAQ (reference sequence). V shed 7 bases and J 5 bases; nucleotides not matched to a gene: 7. CDR3 length: 13 amino acids. Here the CDR3 DNA reads TGTGCCAGCACCCGCGGACAGGGCAACGAGCAGTACTTC. Its protein product is CASTRGQGNEQYF.